Following are 9 T cell receptor beta chains from one sample sequenced in a study of post-analysis software for immune sequencing data (dated by TCRdb to the mid-2010s). Broader findings and caveats from the paper: A handful of TRBV segments, including TRBV5-6, TRBV5-1 and TRBV20-1, were significantly more frequent in patients than controls.

The method was PCR. Sequencer: Illumina HiSeq 2500. To reduce PCR and sequencing biases, unique molecular identifiers were built into the TCR beta cDNA libraries. The raw public reads went through TCRdb reprocessing: fastp at Q25, MiXCR clone calling, in-frame beta chains kept. Each record represents a unique CDR3 protein, reported with the most common genes and DNA among its rows. The sample table holds 450,000 or so distinct CDR3 sequences, of which approximately 45% were seen once. The top ten constitute 9% to 13% of the sample. No antigen is known for these receptors. Sequencing used blood. These receptors came from a girl aged 10-17 years with multiple sclerosis.

V gene TRBV5-1 combines with J gene TRBJ2-3; D is undetermined. The CDR3 contains 17 residues. Germline lookup yields CDR1 SGHRS and CDR2 YFSETQ. V dropped 0 bases and J dropped 6 bases, with 20 bases sitting between them. This chain's CDR3 is CASSLAAYGGERDTQYF. DNA for the CDR3: TGCGCCAGCAGCTTGGCGGCTTATGGCGGTGAACGGGATACGCAGTATTTT.

The chain couples TRBV7-8 to TRBJ2-7; no reliable D call. Germline V gene lookup returns CDR1 SGHVS and CDR2 FQNEAQ. The V end was cut by 0 bases, the J end by 2 bases, with 11 bases between. The CDR3 extends over 15 amino acids. The CDR3 sequence is CASSLARSPAYEQYF. CDR3 coding DNA: TGTGCCAGCAGCTTAGCGCGGTCTCCTGCCTACGAGCAGTACTTC.

CDR3 DNA: TGCGCCAGCAGCGCAACACCGGGACAGGGGTTCAACGAGCAGTACTTC. It translates to CASSATPGQGFNEQYF. The rearrangement uses TRBV5-1 and TRBJ2-7, with 10 bases matching TRBD1. This CDR3 is built from 16 residues. The V gene's germline CDR1 is SGHRS and CDR2 YFSETQ. With 4 bases clipped from V and 5 bases from J, the junction kept 12 bases outside the gene matches.

This clonotype turned up a few times. This chain links TRBV29-1 with TRBJ1-2, with D perhaps TRBD1 (5 bases). Per the germline V gene, CDR1 is SQVTM and CDR2 is ANQGSEA. The CDR3 contains 11 residues. Trimming removed 5 bases at V and 8 bases at J, with 12 bases between. The CDR3 spells CSVPRVGGYTF. The DNA for the CDR3 is TGCAGCGTTCCCAGGGTAGGAGGCTACACCTTC.

The J gene is TRBJ1-1, the V gene TRBV5-1; D not certain. CDR1 is SGHRS, CDR2 YFSETQ, per germline. The CDR3 has 15 amino acids. Between the trimmed V and J ends, which lost 4 bases and 2 bases, there was a span of 15 bases. This CDR3 reads CASSTQRTANTEAFF. The DNA of the CDR3 is TGCGCCAGCAGCACGCAACGGACCGCCAACACTGAAGCTTTCTTT.

Worth noting for this clonotype: One end of the junction varies from germline; a read error may be responsible. The chain couples TRBV4-3 to TRBJ1-2; D may be TRBD1 (5 bases). Germline V gene data show CDR1 as LGHNA and CDR2 as YSLEER. This CDR3 contains 16 residues. The CDR3 bases are TGCGTCAGCAGCCAAGCAGAGGGGCCGGCTCCCTATGGCTACACCTTC. It yields the protein CVSSQAEGPAPYGYTF.

This clonotype showed up just a few times. This chain links TRBV11-2 with TRBJ2-1; 7 bases line up with TRBD2. Germline-derived CDR1 and CDR2 are SGHAT and FQNNGV. The V and J ends lost 3 bases and 3 bases, in that order; junction bases with no gene match: 2. This CDR3 spans 14 amino acids. CDR3 sequence reads: CASSFPGGYNEQFF. CDR3 coding DNA: TGTGCCAGCAGCTTCCCGGGAGGCTACAATGAGCAGTTCTTC.

This chain links TRBV7-9 with TRBJ2-5, with 8 bases that match TRBD1. Germline trimming cut 0 bases from V and 3 bases from J; bases unmatched to any gene: 0. This CDR3 has 14 residues. Germline values: CDR1 SEHNR, CDR2 FQNEAQ (reference sequence). In DNA, the CDR3 is TGTGCCAGCAGCTTAGCGACAGGGGAAGAGACCCAGTACTTC. This encodes CASSLATGEETQYF.

This clonotype was picked up one time. This chain uses TRBV7-3 with TRBJ2-3; 14 bases align to TRBD2. This CDR3 is built from 18 residues. V dropped 4 bases and J dropped 1; count of bases not matched to a gene: 7. Germline V gene sequence: CDR1 SGHTA, CDR2 FQGTGA. CDR3 DNA: TGTGCCAGCAGCTCGCCGGGACTAGCGGGAGAAGGCACAGATACGCAGTATTTT. Its translation: CASSSPGLAGEGTDTQYF.